What follows describes a single TCR beta chain. Its specificity is not known. This entry is derived from a study of T cell responses to AZD1222 COVID-19 vaccine. The CDR3 has 15 residues. Germline loops: CDR1 KGHSH, CDR2 LQKENI. Trimming shortened V by 2 bases and J by 3 bases, and 11 bases separated the two germline ends. Study-wide results and limits: Spike was spanned by vaccine-associated CD4 TCRs, which were dominant at 160-218 and 743-854. In a largely white British group with more females than males, clonal diversity was possibly underestimated.

TCRdb's table, derived via immunoSEQ multiplex PCR, lists solely in-frame clones and lacks some. Altogether about 190,000 clones are present, 75% to 90% being singletons, with the ten largest covering about 3%. The rearrangement links TRBV18 to TRBJ1-3; D gene unclear. Here the sequenced sample was peripheral blood, taken on day 0 of MenACWY control vaccination. The receptor comes from an adult in good health. In DNA, the CDR3 is TGTGCCAGCTCACCAAAGGCAGGTGGTGGAAACACCATATATTTT. Translation: CASSPKAGGGNTIYF. The full variable domain, with the rest looked up from reference TRBV18 and TRBJ1-3, is NAGVMQNPRHLVRRRGQEARLRCSPMKGHSHVYWYRQLPEEGLKFMVYLQKENIIDESGMPKERFSAEFPKEGPSILRIQQVVRGDSAAYFCASSPKAGGGNTIYFGEGSWLTVV.